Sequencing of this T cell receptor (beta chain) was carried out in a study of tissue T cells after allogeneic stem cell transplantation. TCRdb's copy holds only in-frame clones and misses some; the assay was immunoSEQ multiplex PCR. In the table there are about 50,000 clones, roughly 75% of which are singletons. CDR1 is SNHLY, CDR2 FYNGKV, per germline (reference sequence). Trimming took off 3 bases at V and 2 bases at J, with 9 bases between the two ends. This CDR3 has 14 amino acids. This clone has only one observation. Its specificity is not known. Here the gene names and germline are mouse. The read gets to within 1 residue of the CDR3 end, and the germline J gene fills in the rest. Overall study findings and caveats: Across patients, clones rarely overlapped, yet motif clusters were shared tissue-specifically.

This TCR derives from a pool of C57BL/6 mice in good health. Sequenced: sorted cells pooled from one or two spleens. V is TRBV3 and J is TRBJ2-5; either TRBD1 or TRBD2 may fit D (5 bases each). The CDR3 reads CASSFAGPQDTQYF. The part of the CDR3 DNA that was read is TGTGCCAGCAGCTTTGCGGGGCCCCAAGACACCCAGTAC.